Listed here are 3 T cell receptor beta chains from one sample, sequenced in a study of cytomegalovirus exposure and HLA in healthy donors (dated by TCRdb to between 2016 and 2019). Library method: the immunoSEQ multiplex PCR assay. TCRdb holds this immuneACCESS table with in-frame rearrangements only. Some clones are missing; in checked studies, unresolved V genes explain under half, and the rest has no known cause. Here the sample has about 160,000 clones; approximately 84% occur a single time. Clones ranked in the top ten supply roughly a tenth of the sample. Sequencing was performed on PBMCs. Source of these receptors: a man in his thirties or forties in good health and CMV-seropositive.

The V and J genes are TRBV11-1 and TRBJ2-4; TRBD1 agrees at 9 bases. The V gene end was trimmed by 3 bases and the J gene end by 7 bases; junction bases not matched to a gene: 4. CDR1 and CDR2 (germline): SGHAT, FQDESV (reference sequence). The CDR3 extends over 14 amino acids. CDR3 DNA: TGTGCCAGCAGCTTGCAAGGGACAGGGAACATTCAGTACTTC. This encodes CASSLQGTGNIQYF.

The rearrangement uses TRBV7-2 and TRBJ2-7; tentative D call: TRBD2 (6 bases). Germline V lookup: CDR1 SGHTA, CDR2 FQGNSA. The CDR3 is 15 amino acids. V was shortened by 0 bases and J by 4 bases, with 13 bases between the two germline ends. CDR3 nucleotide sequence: TGTGCCAGCAGCTTAGCGGGTAGCGGAGGGTACGAGCAGTACTTC. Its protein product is CASSLAGSGGYEQYF.

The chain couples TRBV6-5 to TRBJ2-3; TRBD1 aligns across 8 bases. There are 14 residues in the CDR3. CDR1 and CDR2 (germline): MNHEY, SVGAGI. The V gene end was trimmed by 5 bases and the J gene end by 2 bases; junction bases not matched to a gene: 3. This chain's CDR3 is CASSPDRDTDTQYF. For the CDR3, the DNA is TGTGCCAGCAGTCCGGACAGGGACACAGATACGCAGTATTTT.